The present T cell receptor beta chain was sequenced within a study of T-cell memory formation after mild COVID-19. Overall study results and limits: CD4+ bias marked clones expanding day 15 to 37, unlike balanced contracting clones. CD4+ contracting clones were found mainly in CM and EM, and CD8+ ones in EMRA.

Turning to this clonotype: Its target is unknown.

Constant-segment primers were used for 5'RACE, and the resulting TCR alpha and TCR beta cDNA libraries carried sample barcodes and UMIs. TCRdb itself ran the 5' RACE reads through MiXCR, one entry per CDR3 protein. Of 200,000 to 300,000 distinct CDR3 sequences in the sample, 15% were seen once. The V and J ends lost 4 bases and 2 bases respectively, with 11 bases between them. CDR1 and CDR2 (germline): LGHDT, YNNKEL (reference sequence). The CDR3 has 14 amino acids. Sequencing was performed on PBMCs or a T cell subset sorted from them (not recorded which). The chain uses TRBV3-1 and TRBJ1-2, with D tentatively TRBD1 (6 bases). The source is an adult woman who had mild COVID-19 (a few samples of this study predate the infection). Cell type and time point are not known. In DNA, the CDR3 is TGTGCCAGCAGCCGACAGGCGGGCAACTATGGCTACACCTTC. Translated, it gives CASSRQAGNYGYTF.